The 6 T cell receptor beta chains reported below all come from one sample, sequenced in a study of blood T cell repertoires in COVID-19. The assay was immunoSEQ multiplex PCR, and TCRdb's table has in-frame clones only and misses some. The data hold 180,000 or so clones, with around 82% observed a single time. Source material: peripheral blood. These TCRs come from a woman older than 75 with acute or convalescent COVID-19.

The rearrangement uses TRBV12-1 and TRBJ2-1; the table's D call, TRBD2, has no DNA check behind it. TRBV12-1 is a known pseudogene. This CDR3 spans 15 amino acids. CDR3 protein: CASSFRAVGQKEQFF. The CDR3 DNA follows: TGTGCCAGCAGCTTTAGAGCGGTTGGGCAAAAAGAACAGTTCTTC.

The chain employs TRBV7-2 and TRBJ2-2; TRBD2 agrees at 10 bases. The CDR3 length is 15 residues. V lost 5 bases and J lost 4; bases outside the gene matches: 4. Germline V gene lookup returns CDR1 SGHTA and CDR2 FQGNSA. This CDR3 reads CASSESGRATGELFF. In DNA, the CDR3 is TGTGCCAGCAGCGAGAGCGGGAGGGCCACCGGGGAGCTGTTTTTT.

V is TRBV6-5 and J is TRBJ1-1, with D perhaps TRBD1 (6 bases). The ends were cut back, 6 bases at V and 1 base at J, with 12 bases in the middle. Germline loops: CDR1 MNHEY, CDR2 SVGAGI. The CDR3 is 14 amino acids. CDR3 coding DNA: TGTGCCAGCAGCGTTGGGGACACGAACACTGAAGCTTTCTTT. As protein: CASSVGDTNTEAFF.

The rearrangement uses TRBV7-9 and TRBJ1-4; 7 bases map to TRBD1. This CDR3 is built from 15 residues. The ends lost 5 bases at V and 3 bases at J; junction bases unmatched: 6. Per the germline V gene, CDR1 is SEHNR and CDR2 is FQNEAQ (reference sequence). CDR3 nucleotides: TGTGCCAGCAGCCCAGGGGGGAAAGCTAATGAAAAACTGTTTTTT. It encodes CASSPGGKANEKLFF.

The genes are TRBV6-5 and TRBJ1-4; D is possibly TRBD1 (6 bases). Trimming removed 0 bases from V and 4 bases from J, with 12 bases in between. This CDR3 comprises 16 residues. CDR1 is MNHEY, CDR2 SVGAGI, per germline. CDR3 region: CASSYSATGYNEKLFF. The CDR3 coding sequence is TGTGCCAGCAGTTACTCGGCGACAGGATATAATGAAAAACTGTTTTTT.

The chain has TRBV29-1 and TRBJ1-1; D might be TRBD1 (5 bases). V shed 5 bases and J shed 0 bases, with 10 bases lying between them. Germline CDR1 is SQVTM and CDR2 is ANQGSEA. CDR3 size: 13 residues. This CDR3 is CSVTGYLNTEAFF. In nucleotides, the CDR3 is TGCAGCGTTACAGGATATCTGAACACTGAAGCTTTCTTT.